This is a list of T cell receptor beta chains from one sample in a study of blood T cell repertoires in COVID-19. Data came from immunoSEQ multiplex PCR; TCRdb stores just in-frame clones and leaves some out. The data contain 95,000 to 150,000 clones, approximately 90% of them singletons. Sequencing was done on a sample of peripheral blood. These receptors were collected from a man aged 50 or older with acute or convalescent COVID-19. The CDR3 runs from the conserved cysteine through the conserved F or W. A D gene is named only where the DNA matches it firmly. Where a row states a size, it is once, few, many or the class of an expanded clone; other rows omit it.

J gene: TRBJ2-1
D gene: NA
V gene: TRBV6-2/TRBV6-3
clone size: once
CDR3 protein: CASSDNKNNEQFF
CDR3 DNA: TGTGCCAGCAGCGACAACAAAAACAATGAGCAGTTCTTC

J gene: TRBJ2-7
D gene: TRBD1
V gene: TRBV6-5
clone size: NA
CDR3 protein: CASSMTGTASYEQYF
CDR3 DNA: TGTGCCAGCAGTATGACCGGGACAGCCTCCTACGAGCAGTACTTC

J gene: TRBJ2-1
D gene: NA
V gene: TRBV11-2
clone size: NA
CDR3 protein: CASSLGGLPSSYNEQFF
CDR3 DNA: TGTGCCAGCAGCTTAGGGGGGCTTCCGAGCTCCTACAATGAGCAGTTCTTC

J gene: TRBJ1-2
D gene: NA
V gene: TRBV24-1
clone size: NA
CDR3 protein: CATSDGDTTWLGYTF
CDR3 DNA: TGTGCCACCAGTGATGGGGACACCACTTGGCTCGGCTACACCTTC

J gene: TRBJ2-3
D gene: NA
V gene: TRBV9
clone size: NA
CDR3 protein: CASSSDQEADTQYF
CDR3 DNA: TGTGCCAGCAGCTCAGACCAGGAAGCAGATACGCAGTATTTT

J gene: TRBJ2-1
D gene: NA
V gene: TRBV9
clone size: NA
CDR3 protein: CASSVGSGTALTYNEQFF
CDR3 DNA: TGTGCCAGCAGCGTAGGCTCGGGTACGGCCTTAACTTACAATGAGCAGTTCTTC

J gene: TRBJ2-1
D gene: NA
V gene: TRBV7-9
clone size: NA
CDR3 protein: CASSAANEQFF
CDR3 DNA: TGTGCCAGCAGCGCAGCGAATGAGCAGTTCTTC

J gene: TRBJ1-2
D gene: TRBD1
V gene: TRBV7-9
clone size: NA
CDR3 protein: CASSPQGGYGYTF
CDR3 DNA: TGTGCCAGCAGCCCACAGGGGGGCTATGGCTACACCTTC

J gene: TRBJ1-1
D gene: NA
V gene: TRBV7-6
clone size: NA
CDR3 protein: CASSLTENTEAFF
CDR3 DNA: TGTGCCAGCAGCTTGACAGAGAACACTGAAGCTTTCTTT

J gene: TRBJ2-6
D gene: NA
V gene: TRBV5-1
clone size: NA
CDR3 protein: CASSPKGSGANVLTF
CDR3 DNA: TGCGCCAGCAGCCCTAAGGGGTCTGGGGCCAACGTCCTGACTTTC

J gene: TRBJ1-4
D gene: NA
V gene: TRBV19
clone size: NA
CDR3 protein: CASSMETGIGEKLFF
CDR3 DNA: TGTGCCAGTAGTATGGAGACGGGAATAGGGGAAAAACTGTTTTTT

J gene: TRBJ2-1
D gene: TRBD2
V gene: TRBV19
clone size: NA
CDR3 protein: CASSTRAGVFIGEQFF
CDR3 DNA: TGTGCCAGTAGTACCAGAGCGGGAGTTTTTATTGGTGAGCAGTTCTTC

J gene: TRBJ2-1
D gene: TRBD2
V gene: TRBV9
clone size: NA
CDR3 protein: CASSVGLAGGGEQFF
CDR3 DNA: TGTGCCAGCAGCGTCGGACTAGCGGGAGGGGGTGAGCAGTTCTTC

J gene: TRBJ2-7
D gene: NA
V gene: TRBV29-1
clone size: NA
CDR3 protein: CSVEVGGGGEQYF
CDR3 DNA: TGCAGCGTTGAAGTCGGTGGGGGAGGCGAGCAGTACTTC

J gene: TRBJ2-1
D gene: TRBD1
V gene: TRBV11-3
clone size: NA
CDR3 protein: CASTAGDRDDNEQFF
CDR3 DNA: TGTGCCAGCACCGCCGGGGACAGGGATGACAATGAGCAGTTCTTC

J gene: TRBJ2-1
D gene: NA
V gene: TRBV11-2
clone size: NA
CDR3 protein: CASSPQGYEQFF
CDR3 DNA: TGTGCCAGCAGCCCACAGGGTTATGAGCAGTTCTTC

J gene: TRBJ2-5
D gene: NA
V gene: TRBV5-1
clone size: NA
CDR3 protein: CASSRGQMLGGTQYF
CDR3 DNA: TGCGCCAGCAGCAGGGGCCAGATGTTGGGCGGGACCCAGTACTTC

J gene: TRBJ1-5
D gene: TRBD1
V gene: TRBV27
clone size: NA
CDR3 protein: CASRVNRGDNQPQHF
CDR3 DNA: TGTGCCAGCAGAGTGAACAGGGGGGACAATCAGCCCCAGCATTTT

J gene: TRBJ1-2
D gene: NA
V gene: TRBV29-1
clone size: NA
CDR3 protein: CSVVKVGTVNYGYTF
CDR3 DNA: TGCAGCGTCGTCAAGGTAGGGACTGTGAACTATGGCTACACCTTC

J gene: TRBJ2-7
D gene: TRBD2
V gene: TRBV2
clone size: NA
CDR3 protein: CASSGELAGRDEQYF
CDR3 DNA: TGTGCCAGCAGTGGGGAACTAGCGGGACGAGACGAGCAGTACTTC

J gene: TRBJ1-2
D gene: TRBD1
V gene: TRBV28
clone size: once
CDR3 protein: CASSDGGTGGDGYTF
CDR3 DNA: TGTGCCAGCAGTGATGGGGGGACAGGGGGGGATGGCTACACCTTC

J gene: TRBJ1-1
D gene: NA
V gene: TRBV25-1
clone size: NA
CDR3 protein: CASSEGGQGRTEAFF
CDR3 DNA: TGTGCCAGCAGTGAGGGTGGGCAGGGTCGGACTGAAGCTTTCTTT

J gene: TRBJ1-1
D gene: NA
V gene: TRBV5-1
clone size: NA
CDR3 protein: CASSLKRGLNTEAFF
CDR3 DNA: TGCGCCAGCAGCTTGAAGAGAGGTTTGAACACTGAAGCTTTCTTT

J gene: TRBJ2-1
D gene: TRBD2
V gene: TRBV29-1
clone size: NA
CDR3 protein: CSVEAAGRVYNEQFF
CDR3 DNA: TGCAGCGTTGAGGCGGCAGGGAGGGTTTACAATGAGCAGTTCTTC

J gene: TRBJ1-4
D gene: NA
V gene: TRBV4-2
clone size: NA
CDR3 protein: CASSQDLADAGAFNEKLFF
CDR3 DNA: TGTGCCAGCAGCCAAGACCTCGCGGACGCAGGGGCTTTTAATGAAAAACTGTTTTTT

J gene: TRBJ2-7
D gene: NA
V gene: TRBV5-6
clone size: NA
CDR3 protein: CASSFNLGSDEQYF
CDR3 DNA: TGTGCCAGCAGCTTTAATCTCGGGAGCGACGAGCAGTACTTC

J gene: TRBJ2-7
D gene: TRBD2
V gene: TRBV30
clone size: NA
CDR3 protein: CAWSAGEGYEQYF
CDR3 DNA: TGTGCCTGGAGTGCCGGGGAGGGCTACGAGCAGTACTTC

J gene: TRBJ2-2
D gene: TRBD1
V gene: TRBV15
clone size: NA
CDR3 protein: CATSRATPGGTGELFF
CDR3 DNA: TGTGCCACCAGCAGAGCGACCCCAGGGGGCACCGGGGAGCTGTTTTTT

J gene: TRBJ1-1
D gene: NA
V gene: TRBV6-5
clone size: NA
CDR3 protein: CASSRGREAFF
CDR3 DNA: TGTGCCAGCAGTAGAGGGCGTGAAGCTTTCTTT

J gene: TRBJ2-3
D gene: TRBD2
V gene: TRBV5-1
clone size: NA
CDR3 protein: CASSRLGGSRTDTQYF
CDR3 DNA: TGCGCCAGCAGCCGACTTGGCGGGAGTAGGACAGATACGCAGTATTTT

J gene: TRBJ2-7
D gene: NA
V gene: TRBV14
clone size: once
CDR3 protein: CASSQVAGSYEQYF
CDR3 DNA: TGTGCCAGCAGCCAAGTCGCAGGCTCCTACGAGCAGTACTTC

J gene: TRBJ2-5
D gene: TRBD2
V gene: TRBV7-2
clone size: NA
CDR3 protein: CASSLLSVGGKETQYF
CDR3 DNA: TGTGCCAGCAGCCTTCTTTCGGTGGGAGGGAAAGAGACCCAGTACTTC

J gene: TRBJ2-7
D gene: TRBD2
V gene: TRBV11-2
clone size: few
CDR3 protein: CASSPGLAFSEQYF
CDR3 DNA: TGTGCCAGCAGTCCGGGACTAGCGTTTTCCGAGCAGTACTTC

J gene: TRBJ1-3
D gene: NA
V gene: TRBV30
clone size: NA
CDR3 protein: CAWRSGQASGNTIYF
CDR3 DNA: TGTGCCTGGAGGTCGGGACAAGCCTCTGGAAACACCATATATTTT

J gene: TRBJ2-5
D gene: TRBD1
V gene: TRBV30
clone size: NA
CDR3 protein: CAWSVGTGEETQYF
CDR3 DNA: TGTGCCTGGAGTGTAGGGACAGGGGAAGAGACCCAGTACTTC

J gene: TRBJ2-7
D gene: NA
V gene: TRBV2
clone size: NA
CDR3 protein: CASSEGSGVGYEQYF
CDR3 DNA: TGTGCCAGCAGTGAAGGATCCGGGGTGGGTTACGAGCAGTACTTC

J gene: TRBJ2-6
D gene: TRBD2
V gene: TRBV9
clone size: NA
CDR3 protein: CASSPREGRTGANVLTF
CDR3 DNA: TGTGCCAGCAGCCCTAGGGAGGGCCGCACTGGGGCCAACGTCCTGACTTTC

J gene: TRBJ2-2
D gene: NA
V gene: TRBV7-2
clone size: NA
CDR3 protein: CASSSRGGKAGGELFF
CDR3 DNA: TGTGCCAGCAGCTCCCGGGGCGGGAAGGCTGGCGGGGAGCTGTTTTTT

J gene: TRBJ1-5
D gene: NA
V gene: TRBV2
clone size: NA
CDR3 protein: CASSEAGGSNQPQHF
CDR3 DNA: TGTGCCAGCAGTGAAGCGGGGGGTAGCAATCAGCCCCAGCATTTT

J gene: TRBJ2-1
D gene: TRBD2
V gene: TRBV24-1
clone size: once
CDR3 protein: CATSDPTTSGRLNEQFF
CDR3 DNA: TGTGCCACCAGTGACCCTACGACTAGCGGGAGGTTGAATGAGCAGTTCTTC

J gene: TRBJ2-2
D gene: NA
V gene: TRBV6-5
clone size: NA
CDR3 protein: CASNPGDTGELFF
CDR3 DNA: TGTGCCAGCAATCCAGGGGACACCGGGGAGCTGTTTTTT

J gene: TRBJ1-3
D gene: NA
V gene: TRBV6-5
clone size: NA
CDR3 protein: CASSYSRTLGNTIYF
CDR3 DNA: TGTGCCAGCAGTTACTCGCGGACACTCGGAAACACCATATATTTT

J gene: TRBJ1-5
D gene: TRBD1
V gene: TRBV7-9
clone size: NA
CDR3 protein: CASSATGSSNQPQHF
CDR3 DNA: TGTGCCAGCAGCGCGACAGGGTCCAGCAATCAGCCCCAGCATTTT

J gene: TRBJ2-2
D gene: NA
V gene: TRBV7-2
clone size: NA
CDR3 protein: CASSLRLVSGELFF
CDR3 DNA: TGTGCCAGCAGCCTACGACTAGTTTCCGGGGAGCTGTTTTTT

J gene: TRBJ2-1
D gene: NA
V gene: TRBV29-1
clone size: NA
CDR3 protein: CSVPTGYSYNEQFF
CDR3 DNA: TGCAGCGTCCCCACAGGGTACTCCTACAATGAGCAGTTCTTC

J gene: TRBJ2-2
D gene: TRBD2
V gene: TRBV27
clone size: NA
CDR3 protein: CASTPPGLAGPNTGELFF
CDR3 DNA: TGTGCCAGCACTCCCCCGGGACTAGCGGGGCCGAACACCGGGGAGCTGTTTTTT

J gene: TRBJ1-1
D gene: NA
V gene: TRBV5-1
clone size: NA
CDR3 protein: CASSSPLAGMNTEAFF
CDR3 DNA: TGCGCCAGCAGCTCCCCCTTGGCAGGGATGAACACTGAAGCTTTCTTT

J gene: TRBJ1-6
D gene: NA
V gene: TRBV27
clone size: few
CDR3 protein: CASSSRPDRGGSPLHF
CDR3 DNA: TGTGCCAGCAGTTCCCGCCCGGACAGAGGAGGTTCACCCCTCCACTTT

J gene: TRBJ1-2
D gene: NA
V gene: TRBV6-4
clone size: NA
CDR3 protein: CASSQGLWDGYTF
CDR3 DNA: TGTGCCAGCAGTCAGGGCCTTTGGGATGGCTACACCTTC

J gene: TRBJ2-7
D gene: NA
V gene: TRBV21-1
clone size: few
CDR3 protein: CARPNRDRAYEQYF
CDR3 DNA: TGTGCCAGGCCGAACCGGGACAGAGCCTACGAGCAGTACTTC

J gene: TRBJ2-1
D gene: NA
V gene: TRBV7-2
clone size: NA
CDR3 protein: CASSFLMEGSEQFF
CDR3 DNA: TGTGCCAGCAGCTTTTTAATGGAGGGTAGTGAGCAGTTCTTC

J gene: TRBJ2-5
D gene: TRBD2
V gene: TRBV29-1
clone size: NA
CDR3 protein: CSVDRWREGRETQYF
CDR3 DNA: TGCAGCGTTGATAGGTGGCGGGAGGGCCGAGAGACCCAGTACTTC

J gene: TRBJ1-2
D gene: TRBD1
V gene: TRBV19
clone size: once
CDR3 protein: CASSPRTGNYGYTF
CDR3 DNA: TGTGCCAGTAGTCCTAGGACAGGGAACTATGGCTACACCTTC

J gene: TRBJ2-3
D gene: TRBD2
V gene: TRBV6-5
clone size: NA
CDR3 protein: CASSYEAGVADTQYF
CDR3 DNA: TGTGCCAGCAGTTATGAAGCGGGAGTGGCAGATACGCAGTATTTT

J gene: TRBJ2-5
D gene: NA
V gene: TRBV12-3/TRBV12-4
clone size: NA
CDR3 protein: CASSLSRGETQYF
CDR3 DNA: TGTGCCAGCAGTTTGAGCCGAGGGGAGACCCAGTACTTC

J gene: TRBJ1-6
D gene: TRBD1
V gene: TRBV10-2
clone size: NA
CDR3 protein: CASAGGNNSPLHF
CDR3 DNA: TGCGCCAGCGCAGGGGGGAATAATTCACCCCTCCACTTT

J gene: TRBJ2-7
D gene: TRBD2
V gene: TRBV30
clone size: NA
CDR3 protein: CAWQIPGLANYEQYF
CDR3 DNA: TGTGCCTGGCAGATCCCGGGACTAGCGAACTACGAGCAGTACTTC

J gene: TRBJ2-1
D gene: NA
V gene: TRBV15
clone size: NA
CDR3 protein: CATSSAHEDEQFF
CDR3 DNA: TGTGCCACCAGCAGTGCACATGAAGATGAGCAGTTCTTC

J gene: TRBJ1-2
D gene: NA
V gene: TRBV7-9
clone size: once
CDR3 protein: CALTGVSYGYTF
CDR3 DNA: TGTGCCCTAACGGGAGTTTCCTATGGCTACACCTTC

J gene: TRBJ2-1
D gene: TRBD2
V gene: TRBV5-4
clone size: NA
CDR3 protein: CASSSPTSGTYNEQFF
CDR3 DNA: TGTGCCAGCAGCTCCCCGACTAGCGGGACTTACAATGAGCAGTTCTTC